Listed here is a single TCR beta chain. CDR1 SGHNT and CDR2 YYREEE come from the germline V gene (reference sequence). This CDR3 is built from 15 residues. The V gene end was trimmed by 4 bases and the J gene end by 5 bases; junction bases not matched to a gene: 7. The source of the sample is a study of beta chain features in type 1 diabetes. All of the isolated RNA was reverse transcribed, so expressed TCRB transcripts were sequenced. Assay used: immunoSEQ multiplex PCR; TCRdb lists only in-frame clones, some missing. The data show about 220,000 clones, approximately 10% seen once. The sequence derives from a man between 18 and 29 years old in good health. The source material was central memory CD4+ T cells from blood. The genes are TRBV5-4 and TRBJ2-1; 9 nucleotides align to TRBD1. Written as DNA, the CDR3 is TGTGCCAGCAGCCGGGGACAGGGTAGAAACAATGAGCAGTTCTTC. Protein sequence: CASSRGQGRNNEQFF.